Listed below are T cell receptor beta chains from one sample, sequenced in a study of Ad26.COV2.S vaccination and SARS-CoV-2 variants. The table came from immunoSEQ multiplex PCR; TCRdb's copy has only in-frame clones and leaves some out. The sample holds about 330,000 clones, about nine tenths seen once. This sample comprised peripheral blood, obtained in a trial of Ad26.COV2.S vaccine versus placebo. The source is a person aged 18 to 59 who received the Ad26.COV2.S COVID-19 vaccine or a placebo. The conserved cysteine and the conserved F or W are not part of the CDR3 here. Rows give clone size only sometimes, using once, few, many, or a class for an expanded clone.

len | j_gene | abundance | v_gene | CDR3aa
14 | TRBJ1-2 | - | TRBV4-1 | ASSQESDRGLYGYT
11 | TRBJ1-1 | - | TRBV18 | ASSGTNRGEAF
13 | TRBJ2-3 | - | TRBV7-3 | ASSPWTGLDGTQY
12 | TRBJ1-1 | - | TRBV6-5 | ASSYGTEYTEAF
10 | TRBJ1-5 | - | TRBV2 | ASSGTGIPQH
12 | TRBJ1-1 | - | TRBV19 | ASSNDRPNTEAF
11 | TRBJ1-1 | - | TRBV4-3 | ASSQAGLTEAF
13 | TRBJ1-2 | - | TRBV7-2 | ASSSNDRDDYGYT
11 | TRBJ2-1 | - | TRBV13 | ASSFGGSNEQF
9 | TRBJ2-1 | - | TRBV24-1 | ATSDGWEQF
13 | TRBJ1-2 | - | TRBV7-9 | ASSSWTGWIGGYT
12 | TRBJ2-5 | - | TRBV5-1 | ASTRDSTRETQY
9 | TRBJ2-1 | - | TRBV7-9 | ASSGSDEQF
10 | TRBJ2-1 | - | TRBV9 | ASSVVESEQF
15 | TRBJ1-6 | few | TRBV4-1 | ASSHPGQGLYNSPLH
15 | TRBJ2-3 | - | TRBV11-2 | ASSKTTSGPSTDTQY
10 | TRBJ1-1 | once | TRBV11-2 | ASSLLQNEAF
12 | TRBJ1-1 | - | TRBV10-3 | AISWSGDGTEAF
11 | TRBJ1-5 | - | TRBV18 | ASSPNGNQPQH